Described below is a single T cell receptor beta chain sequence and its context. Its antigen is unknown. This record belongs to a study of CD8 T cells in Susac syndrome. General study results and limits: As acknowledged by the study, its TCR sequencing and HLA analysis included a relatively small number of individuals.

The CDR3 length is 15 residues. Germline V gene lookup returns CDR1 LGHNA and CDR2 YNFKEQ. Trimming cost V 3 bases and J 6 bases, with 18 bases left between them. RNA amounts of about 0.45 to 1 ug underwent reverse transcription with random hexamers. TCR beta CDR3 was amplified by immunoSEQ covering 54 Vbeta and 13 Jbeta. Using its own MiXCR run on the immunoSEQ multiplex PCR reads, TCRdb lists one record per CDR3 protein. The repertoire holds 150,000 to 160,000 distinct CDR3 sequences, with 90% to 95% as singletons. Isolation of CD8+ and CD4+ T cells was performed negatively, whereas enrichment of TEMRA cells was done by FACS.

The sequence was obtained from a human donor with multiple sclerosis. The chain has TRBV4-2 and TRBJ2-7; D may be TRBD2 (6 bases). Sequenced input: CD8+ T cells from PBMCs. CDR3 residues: CASSQETGVATEQYF. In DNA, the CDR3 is TGTGCCAGCAGCCAGGAGACGGGGGTTGCTACCGAGCAGTACTTC.